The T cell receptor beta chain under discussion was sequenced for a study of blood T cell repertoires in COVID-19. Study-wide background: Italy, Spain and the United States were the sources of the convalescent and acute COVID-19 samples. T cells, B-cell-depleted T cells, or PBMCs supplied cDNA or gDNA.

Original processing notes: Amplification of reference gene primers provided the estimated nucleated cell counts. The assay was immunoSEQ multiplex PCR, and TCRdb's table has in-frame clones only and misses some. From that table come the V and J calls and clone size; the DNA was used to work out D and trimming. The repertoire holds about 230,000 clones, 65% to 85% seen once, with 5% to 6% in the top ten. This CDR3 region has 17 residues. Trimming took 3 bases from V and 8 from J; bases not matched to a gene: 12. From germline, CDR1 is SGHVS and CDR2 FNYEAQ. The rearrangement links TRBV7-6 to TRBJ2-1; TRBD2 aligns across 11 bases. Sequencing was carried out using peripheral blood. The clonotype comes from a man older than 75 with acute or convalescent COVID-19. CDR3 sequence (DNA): TGTGCCAGCAGCTTCGCACTAGCGGGAGTTGGAGGTTATGAGCAGTTCTTC. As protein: CASSFALAGVGGYEQFF.